This TCR beta chain was sequenced for a study of beta chain features in type 1 diabetes. Heparinised blood was drawn once per donor, averaging roughly 110 mL. Via CD45RO/CCR7/CD25/CD127/CD95/CD27, cells of the CD4+ naive, central memory, regulatory and stem cell-like memory subsets were sorted. Study-wide results and caveats: Across all four CD4+ subsets, people with type 1 diabetes showed modestly shorter TCRB CDR3s. Sequencing from cDNA could over-represent high-TCR-expressing cells.

The entirety of the isolated RNA underwent reverse transcription, so expressed TCRB transcripts were sequenced. Deep immunoSEQ sequencing covered naive, central memory and regulatory T cell samples. Using immunoSEQ multiplex PCR, the repertoire was profiled, and TCRdb retains in-frame clones only, with some absent. The sample records 600,000 to 700,000 clones, 12% being singletons. Note on this clone: The antigen remains unidentified.

Sequenced: naive CD4+ T cells from blood. The origin of this receptor is a man younger than 45 with type 1 diabetes.

Written as DNA, the CDR3 is TGTGCCAGCAGTGAGGAGGCGCGGGAGACCCAGTACTTC. This gives the protein CASSEEARETQYF. V is TRBV28 and J is TRBJ2-5; weak D call: TRBD2 (5 bases). With 5 bases removed from V and 5 bases from J, the gap between germline ends came to 12 bases. Per the germline V gene, CDR1 is MDHEN and CDR2 is SYDVKM. The CDR3 contains 13 residues.